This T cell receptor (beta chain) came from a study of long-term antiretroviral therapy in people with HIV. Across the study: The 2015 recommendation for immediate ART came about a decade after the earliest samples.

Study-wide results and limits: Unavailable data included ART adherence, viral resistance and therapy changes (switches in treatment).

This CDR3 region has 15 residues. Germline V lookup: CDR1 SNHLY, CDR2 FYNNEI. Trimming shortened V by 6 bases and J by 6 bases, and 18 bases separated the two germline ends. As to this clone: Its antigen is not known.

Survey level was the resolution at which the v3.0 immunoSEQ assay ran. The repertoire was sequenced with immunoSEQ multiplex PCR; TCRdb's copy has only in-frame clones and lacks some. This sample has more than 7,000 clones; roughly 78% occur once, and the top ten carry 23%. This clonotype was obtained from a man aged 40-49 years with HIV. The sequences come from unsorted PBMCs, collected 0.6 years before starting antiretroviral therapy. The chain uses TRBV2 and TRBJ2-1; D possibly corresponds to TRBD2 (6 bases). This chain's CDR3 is CASSQAETRRNEQFF. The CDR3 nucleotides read TGTGCCAGCAGCCAAGCGGAGACTAGGCGCAATGAGCAGTTCTTC. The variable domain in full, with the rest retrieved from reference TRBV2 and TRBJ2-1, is EPEVTQTPSHQVTQMGQEVILRCVPISNHLYFYWYRQILGQKVEFLVSFYNNEISEKSEIFDDQFSVERPDGSNFTLKIRSTKLEDSAMYFCASSQAETRRNEQFFGPGTRLTVL.